Sequencing of this T cell receptor beta chain was carried out in a study of blood T cell repertoires in COVID-19. Study details: Samples of COVID-19 (acute and convalescent) were obtained from the United States, Italy and Spain. Sources were T cells, B-cell-depleted T cells, or PBMCs; the material itself was cDNA or gDNA.

Original analysis: Amplification of reference gene primers provided the estimated nucleated cell counts. Data came from immunoSEQ multiplex PCR; TCRdb stores just in-frame clones and leaves some out. V and J calls and clone size come straight from that table; D and trimming were deduced from the DNA. The repertoire holds roughly 230,000 clones, with 90% as singletons. During active infection, Seattle patients enrolled and were then monitored through disease. The origin of this receptor is a woman aged 60-75 years with COVID-19, enrolled during active disease. The sample comprised peripheral blood.

The CDR3 spells CASSQDPGAGVEKLFF. The CDR3 DNA is TGTGCCAGCAGCCAAGATCCAGGGGCCGGGGTTGAAAAACTGTTTTTT. The J gene is TRBJ1-4, the V gene TRBV3-1 (or the pseudogene TRBV3-2), with D possibly being TRBD1 (6 bases). CDR3 length: 16 amino acids. Trimming left V 0 bases short and J 7 bases short, with 15 bases between. The germline V gene has CDR1 LGHDT and CDR2 YNNKEL (reference sequence).